Shown below are 25 T cell receptor beta chains from a single sample sequenced in a study of blood T cell repertoires in COVID-19. This table comes from immunoSEQ multiplex PCR, and its TCRdb copy is limited to in-frame clones, with some not included. The sample has about 69,000 clones; around 88% are singletons. Sequenced input: peripheral blood. All receptors come from a man aged 35 to 55 with COVID-19, enrolled during active disease.

This clone has a handful of counts. The chain combines TRBV5-4 with TRBJ2-2; D might be TRBD2 (6 bases). In germline, CDR1 is SGHNT, CDR2 YYREEE (reference sequence). CDR3 length equals 17 residues. Trimming left V 0 bases short and J 9 bases short, with 21 bases between. CDR3: CASSLGGERGGLRELFF. Written as DNA, the CDR3 is TGTGCCAGCAGCTTGGGAGGGGAAAGGGGAGGCCTTAGGGAGCTGTTTTTT.

V usage is TRBV27 and J usage is TRBJ1-6; 8 positions agree with TRBD1. Germline CDR1 is MNHEY and CDR2 is SMNVEV (reference sequence). This CDR3 contains 15 residues. The ends lost 4 bases at V and 12 bases at J; junction bases unmatched: 11. Written as DNA, the CDR3 is TGTGCCAGCAGTTCACCGGACAGGGAGAGTGGACCCCTCCACTTT. It codes for CASSSPDRESGPLHF.

The chain carries TRBV28 and TRBJ2-5; 9 nucleotides match TRBD2. The CDR3 extends over 14 amino acids. Trimming removed 4 bases from V and 5 bases from J; junction bases left unmatched: 5. CDR1 is MDHEN and CDR2 is SYDVKM in the germline V gene. For the CDR3, the DNA is TGTGCCAGCAGTTCTAGCGGGGAGAGTGAGACCCAGTACTTC. Translation gives CASSSSGESETQYF.

J is TRBJ2-7 and V is TRBV7-9; 10 bases align to TRBD1. CDR3 length equals 18 residues. J gave up 5 bases and V 1 base, and 14 bases lay outside the gene matches. Germline values: CDR1 SEHNR, CDR2 FQNEAQ (reference sequence). The CDR3 here is CASSLGEGRQGARNEQYF. In nucleotides, the CDR3 is TGTGCCAGCAGCTTAGGGGAGGGGAGACAGGGGGCGAGGAACGAGCAGTACTTC.

The gene calls are TRBV5-1 and TRBJ2-7; a weak D match, TRBD1 (5 bases). CDR3 length: 15 residues. In germline, CDR1 is SGHRS, CDR2 YFSETQ. Deletions cut 0 bases from V and 4 bases from J, with 14 bases between. CDR3: CASSLEGEPQYEQYF. CDR3 DNA: TGCGCCAGCAGCTTGGAAGGGGAACCCCAGTACGAGCAGTACTTC.

This clone was recorded a few times. The chain recombines TRBV6-1 with TRBJ1-1, with D perhaps TRBD1 (5 bases). This CDR3 has 15 residues. Germline V gene lookup returns CDR1 MNHNS and CDR2 SASEGT. The V gene lost 3 bases and the J gene lost 1 base, with 12 bases spanning the gap. CDR3: CASSDPVGRNTEAFF. CDR3 nucleotides: TGTGCCAGCAGTGATCCCGTGGGGCGGAACACTGAAGCTTTCTTT.

The V gene is TRBV27, the J gene TRBJ2-2, with 12 positions matching TRBD2. The germline V gene encodes CDR1 MNHEY and CDR2 SMNVEV (reference sequence). Losses at the gene ends were 4 bases for V and 3 bases for J; bases not matched to a gene: 0. The CDR3 is made up of 15 amino acids. For the CDR3, the DNA is TGTGCCAGCAGTTCTAGCGGGGGGGACACCGGGGAGCTGTTTTTT. It yields the protein CASSSSGGDTGELFF.

V gene TRBV3-1 (or the pseudogene TRBV3-2) combines with J gene TRBJ1-2, with 7 bases fitting TRBD1. The CDR3 has 16 amino acids. J lost 4 bases, V lost 5 bases, and 13 bases had no gene match. Germline CDR1 is LGHDT and CDR2 is YNNKEL (reference sequence). CDR3 protein: CASSSQGGANLYGYTF. Written as DNA, the CDR3 is TGTGCCAGCAGCTCTCAGGGGGGCGCGAACCTCTATGGCTACACCTTC.

The chain employs TRBV5-1 and TRBJ2-1, with D perhaps TRBD2 (5 bases). Deletions cut 5 bases from V and 1 base from J, with 13 bases between. CDR1 and CDR2 (germline): SGHRS, YFSETQ. This CDR3 region has 15 residues. The CDR3 protein is CASSAGLSSYNEQFF. The CDR3, as DNA: TGCGCCAGCAGTGCGGGTTTGAGTTCCTACAATGAGCAGTTCTTC.

This clone has more than one count but fewer than ten. The chain uses TRBV28 and TRBJ1-6; possible D gene TRBD1, 5 bases. In germline, CDR1 is MDHEN, CDR2 SYDVKM. Trimming took off 4 bases at V and 10 bases at J, with 29 bases between the two ends. The CDR3 consists of 19 residues. Here the CDR3 reads CASSSKGARSGVRKSPLHF. The CDR3 DNA reads as TGTGCCAGCAGTTCCAAAGGTGCACGTTCGGGGGTTCGAAAGTCACCCCTCCACTTT. Variable domain in full (rest from reference TRBV28 and TRBJ1-6): DVKVTQSSRYLVKRTGEKVFLECVQDMDHENMFWYRQDPGLGLRLIYFSYDVKMKEKGDIPEGYSVSREKKERFSLILESASTNQTSMYLCASSSKGARSGVRKSPLHFGNGTRLTVT.

J is TRBJ1-5 and V is TRBV19; D is undetermined. The CDR3 has 13 residues. Germline V gives CDR1 LNHDA, CDR2 SQIVND (reference sequence). Deletions cut 7 bases from V and 5 bases from J, with 12 bases between. The CDR3 sequence: CASTAREHQPQHF. Here the CDR3 DNA reads TGTGCCAGTACTGCGAGGGAACATCAGCCCCAGCATTTT.

This rearrangement joins TRBV6-5 to TRBJ2-2, with 9 bases aligning to TRBD1. The germline CDR1 and CDR2 sequences are MNHEY and SVGAGI. This CDR3 is 15 amino acids long. The trim removed 4 bases at V and 7 bases at J, leaving 7 bases unmatched. The DNA for the CDR3 is TGTGCCAGCAGTTGGGACAGGGTTTTAGTCGGGGAGCTGTTTTTT. Translation: CASSWDRVLVGELFF.

This chain links TRBV3-1 (or the pseudogene TRBV3-2) with TRBJ2-3, with a weak D call TRBD2 (7 bases). Germline V CDR1 and CDR2: LGHDT, YNNKEL (reference sequence). Deletions cut 1 base from V and 6 bases from J, with 14 bases between. The CDR3 contains 15 residues. CDR3 sequence (DNA): TGTGCCAGCAGCCAAGTTGGGGGGGGGCCGGATACGCAGTATTTT. It codes for CASSQVGGGPDTQYF.

The chain combines TRBV5-4 with TRBJ2-7; maybe TRBD1 (6 bases). Per the germline V gene, CDR1 is SGHNT and CDR2 is YYREEE (reference sequence). The CDR3 spans 13 residues. The V gene lost 4 bases and the J gene lost 3 bases, with 11 bases spanning the gap. Here the CDR3 reads CASSQDRHYEQYF. The CDR3 DNA reads as TGTGCCAGCAGCCAAGACAGGCACTACGAGCAGTACTTC.

This clone occurred once. The chain carries TRBV5-4 and TRBJ1-1; possible D gene TRBD1, 5 bases. Trimming left V 4 bases short and J 6 bases short, with 13 bases between. Germline V gene sequence: CDR1 SGHNT, CDR2 YYREEE (reference sequence). The CDR3 sequence is 13 residues long. The CDR3 spells CASSPVQGSEAFF. DNA of the CDR3: TGTGCCAGCAGCCCAGTTCAGGGTTCTGAAGCTTTCTTT.

This clone occurred once. The chain carries TRBV5-1 and TRBJ2-5, with 7 positions matching TRBD1. Trimming at V came to 4 bases and at J to 4 bases, leaving 4 bases not matched to a gene. CDR3 length equals 13 residues. Germline assignment: CDR1 SGHRS and CDR2 YFSETQ. The CDR3 region has the DNA TGCGCCAGCAGCACGACAGGGTTAGAGACCCAGTACTTC. Its protein is CASSTTGLETQYF.

The CDR3, as DNA: TGTGCCAGCAGCCAGTCGCAGGGAATCAACGAGCAGTACTTC. This translates into CASSQSQGINEQYF. The rearrangement joins TRBV3-1 (or the pseudogene TRBV3-2) to TRBJ2-7, with D maybe TRBD1 (5 bases). Per germline, CDR1 LGHDT and CDR2 YNNKEL (reference sequence). Trimming stripped 3 bases from V and 5 bases from J, with 14 bases between. The CDR3 extends over 14 amino acids.

The rearrangement links TRBV7-9 to TRBJ2-1; D might be TRBD1 (5 bases). Germline V gene data show CDR1 as SEHNR and CDR2 as FQNEAQ (reference sequence). The CDR3 extends over 14 amino acids. Trimming removed 1 base from V and 6 bases from J, with 10 bases in between. CDR3 coding DNA: TGTGCCAGCAGCTTAGGCAGGGCTGGCAATGAGCAGTTCTTC. Protein: CASSLGRAGNEQFF.

The rearrangement uses TRBV19 and TRBJ1-1, with D tentatively TRBD1 (6 bases). Trimming cost V 2 bases and J 5 bases, with 15 bases left between them. Germline lookup yields CDR1 LNHDA and CDR2 SQIVND (reference sequence). The CDR3 contains 15 residues. CDR3 residues: CASSITTDRVTEAFF. The DNA for the CDR3 is TGTGCCAGTAGTATAACAACGGACAGAGTAACTGAAGCTTTCTTT. The variable domain in full, completed from reference TRBV19 and TRBJ1-1, reads DGGITQSPKYLFRKEGQNVTLSCEQNLNHDAMYWYRQDPGQGLRLIYYSQIVNDFQKGDIAEGYSVSREKKESFPLTVTSAQKNPTAFYLCASSITTDRVTEAFFGQGTRLTVV.

This chain connects TRBV5-1 to TRBJ2-7, with 7 bases lining up with TRBD2. Per the germline V gene, CDR1 is SGHRS and CDR2 is YFSETQ. The trim removed 1 base at V and 3 bases at J, leaving 4 bases unmatched. The CDR3 extends over 14 amino acids. CDR3 in DNA: TGCGCCAGCAGCTTGAGCGGGGAGCTCTACGAGCAGTACTTC. Translation: CASSLSGELYEQYF.

This rearrangement joins TRBV5-1 to TRBJ2-7, with TRBD2 matching 7 bases. The CDR3 extends over 13 amino acids. J was trimmed by 6 bases and V by 0 bases; bases with no gene match: 3. Looked up from germline, CDR1 is SGHRS and CDR2 is YFSETQ. CDR3 sequence (DNA): TGCGCCAGCAGCTTGGGGGAGGGGTCCGAGCAGTACTTC. Translating it yields CASSLGEGSEQYF.

The rearrangement joins TRBV7-3 to TRBJ2-2; tentative D call: TRBD2 (5 bases). The CDR3 runs 13 residues. Germline V lookup: CDR1 SGHTA, CDR2 FQGTGA. V was pared by 5 bases and J by 5 bases, with 9 bases between. The CDR3: CASSKAETGELFF. The CDR3 coding sequence is TGTGCCAGCAGCAAAGCGGAGACCGGGGAGCTGTTTTTT.

The chain employs TRBV28 and TRBJ1-2; D perhaps matches TRBD1 (6 bases). The germline gives CDR1 MDHEN, CDR2 SYDVKM. V lost 5 bases and J 10 bases, leaving 14 bases between the germline ends. The length of the CDR3 is 12 residues. The CDR3 loop is CASSIRGWDYTF. CDR3 DNA sequence: TGTGCCAGCAGTATCAGGGGTTGGGACTACACCTTC.

The rearrangement joins TRBV14 to TRBJ1-1; D remains ambiguous. CDR3 length equals 14 residues. Looked up from germline, CDR1 is SGHDN and CDR2 is FVKESK. Trimming cost V 4 bases and J 0 bases, with 9 bases left between them. CDR3: CASSRLFLNTEAFF. Written as DNA, the CDR3 is TGTGCCAGCAGCCGCCTATTTCTGAACACTGAAGCTTTCTTT.

The genes are TRBV6-5 and TRBJ1-4; 10 bases line up with TRBD1. V dropped 8 bases and J dropped 7; count of bases not matched to a gene: 4. This CDR3 has 13 residues. In germline, CDR1 is MNHEY, CDR2 SVGAGI. The CDR3 DNA follows: TGTGCCAGCCAGGGACAGGGGTTTGAAAAACTGTTTTTT. This encodes CASQGQGFEKLFF.